This T cell receptor (beta chain) is drawn from a study of regulatory T cells in long-lasting Graves disease. Indicated time point: newly diagnosed GD, antithyroid drugs for less than 3 months. Scientists built the TCR library using RNA that was extracted from PBMCs. Libraries of TCR beta came from iRepertoire HTBI primers plus Arm-PCR of CDR3 regions. Each CDR3 protein gets one entry after TCRdb re-called the multiplex PCR reads with MiXCR. The table shows about 420,000 distinct CDR3 sequences, with approximately 16% occurring only once. The CDR3 loop spans 17 amino acids. Germline CDR1 and CDR2: GTSNPN and SVGIG (reference sequence). V lost 3 bases and J lost 2; bases outside the gene matches: 12. A few counts support this clonotype. This sample also belongs to another study, concerning T cells in Graves' hyperthyroidism and ophthalmopathy.

The chain combines TRBV30 with TRBJ1-5; 8 bases align to TRBD1. This TCR derives from a woman between 18 and 29 years old with Graves disease. Specimen: peripheral blood mononuclear cells (PBMCs), collected at new diagnosis, from a patient treated with antithyroid drugs. The CDR3 DNA reads as TGTGCCTGGAGCACGGGACAGGTAGTCGTGGGCAATCAGCCCCAGCATTTT. Protein: CAWSTGQVVVGNQPQHF.